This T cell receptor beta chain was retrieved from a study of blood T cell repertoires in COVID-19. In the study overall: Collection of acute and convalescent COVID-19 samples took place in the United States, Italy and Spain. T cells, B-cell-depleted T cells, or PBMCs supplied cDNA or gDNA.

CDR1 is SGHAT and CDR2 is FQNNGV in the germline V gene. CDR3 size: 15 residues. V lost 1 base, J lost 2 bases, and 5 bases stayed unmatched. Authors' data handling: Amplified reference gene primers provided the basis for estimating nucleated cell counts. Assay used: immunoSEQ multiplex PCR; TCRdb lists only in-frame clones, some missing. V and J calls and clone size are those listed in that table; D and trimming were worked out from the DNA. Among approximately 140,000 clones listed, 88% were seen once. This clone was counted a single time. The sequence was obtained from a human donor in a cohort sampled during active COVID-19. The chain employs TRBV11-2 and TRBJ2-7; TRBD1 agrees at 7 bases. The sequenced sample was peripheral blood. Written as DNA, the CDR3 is TGTGCCAGCAGCTTAGGAGGGGGCCTAACCTACGAGCAGTACTTC. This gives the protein CASSLGGGLTYEQYF.